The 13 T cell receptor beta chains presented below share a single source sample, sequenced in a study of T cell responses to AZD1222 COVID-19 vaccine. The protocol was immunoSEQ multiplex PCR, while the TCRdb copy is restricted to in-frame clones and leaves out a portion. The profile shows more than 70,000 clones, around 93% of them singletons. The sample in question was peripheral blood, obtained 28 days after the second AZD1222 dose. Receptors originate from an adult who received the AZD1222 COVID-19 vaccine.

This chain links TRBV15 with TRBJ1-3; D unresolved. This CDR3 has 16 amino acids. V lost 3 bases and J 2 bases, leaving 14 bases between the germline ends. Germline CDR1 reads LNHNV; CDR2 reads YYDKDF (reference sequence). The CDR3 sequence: CATSSGLGLTGNTIYF. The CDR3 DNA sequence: TGTGCCACCAGCAGCGGACTCGGGCTCACTGGAAACACCATATATTTT. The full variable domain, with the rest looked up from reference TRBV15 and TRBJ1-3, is DAMVIQNPRYQVTQFGKPVTLSCSQTLNHNVMYWYQQKSSQAPKLLFHYYDKDFNNEADTPDNFQSRRPNTSFCFLDIRSPGLGDTAMYLCATSSGLGLTGNTIYFGEGSWLTVV.

The DNA of the CDR3 is TGTGCCAGCAGTGGGACATCGAACACCGGGGAGCTGTTTTTT. This translates into CASSGTSNTGELFF. The J gene is TRBJ2-2, the V gene TRBV2; TRBD1 might be the D (5 bases). Germline values: CDR1 SNHLY, CDR2 FYNNEI. The CDR3 totals 14 residues. Trimming pared 4 bases from V and 0 bases from J, leaving 6 bases between.

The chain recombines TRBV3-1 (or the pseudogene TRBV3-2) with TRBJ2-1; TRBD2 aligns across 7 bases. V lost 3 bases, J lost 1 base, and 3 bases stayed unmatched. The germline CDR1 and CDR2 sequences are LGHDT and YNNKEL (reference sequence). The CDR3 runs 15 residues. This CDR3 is CASSHPGGSYNEQFF. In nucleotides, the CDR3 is TGTGCCAGCAGCCATCCGGGGGGTTCCTACAATGAGCAGTTCTTC.

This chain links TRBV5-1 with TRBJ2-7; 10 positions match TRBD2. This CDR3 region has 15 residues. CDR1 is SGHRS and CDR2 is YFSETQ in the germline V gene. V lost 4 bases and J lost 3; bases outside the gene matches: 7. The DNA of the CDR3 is TGCGCCAGCAGCGTAGCGGGAGGCGACGGCTACGAGCAGTACTTC. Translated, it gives CASSVAGGDGYEQYF.

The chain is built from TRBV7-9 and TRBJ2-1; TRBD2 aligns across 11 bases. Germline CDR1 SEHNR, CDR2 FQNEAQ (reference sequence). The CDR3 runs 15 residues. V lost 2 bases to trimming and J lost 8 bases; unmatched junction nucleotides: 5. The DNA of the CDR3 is TGTGCCAGCAGCTTACTAGCGGGGGGAGGGGATGAGCAGTTCTTC. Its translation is CASSLLAGGGDEQFF.

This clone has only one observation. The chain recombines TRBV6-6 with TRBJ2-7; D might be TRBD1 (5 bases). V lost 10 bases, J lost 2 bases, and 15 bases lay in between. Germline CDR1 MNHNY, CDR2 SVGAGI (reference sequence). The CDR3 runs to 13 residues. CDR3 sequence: CATRLAGTYEQYF. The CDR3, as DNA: TGTGCCACTCGTCTTGCAGGGACCTACGAGCAGTACTTC.

CDR3: CASSLMTGSDGYTF. In DNA form, the CDR3 reads TGTGCCAGCAGTTTAATGACAGGCTCCGATGGCTACACCTTC. V and J are TRBV27 and TRBJ1-2; TRBD1 might be the D (6 bases). CDR3 size: 14 residues. CDR1 is MNHEY, CDR2 SMNVEV, per germline (reference sequence). V was pared by 2 bases and J by 6 bases, with 13 bases between.

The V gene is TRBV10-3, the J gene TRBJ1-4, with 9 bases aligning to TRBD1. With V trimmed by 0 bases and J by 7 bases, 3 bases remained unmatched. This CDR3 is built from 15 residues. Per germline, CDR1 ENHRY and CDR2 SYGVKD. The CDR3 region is CAISESGQGREKLFF. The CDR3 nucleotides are TGTGCCATCAGTGAGTCCGGACAGGGGCGTGAAAAACTGTTTTTT.

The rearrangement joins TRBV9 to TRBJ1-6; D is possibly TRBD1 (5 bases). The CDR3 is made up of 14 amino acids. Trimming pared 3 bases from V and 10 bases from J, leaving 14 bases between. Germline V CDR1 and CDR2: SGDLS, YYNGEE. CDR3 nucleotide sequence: TGTGCCAGCAGCGGGGGCACGGCGTTATCACCCCTCCACTTT. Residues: CASSGGTALSPLHF.

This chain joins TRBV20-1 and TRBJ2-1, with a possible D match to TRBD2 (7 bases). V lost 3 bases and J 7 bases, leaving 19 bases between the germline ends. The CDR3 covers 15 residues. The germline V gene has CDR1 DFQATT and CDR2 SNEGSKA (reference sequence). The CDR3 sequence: CSASYAGARGNEQFF. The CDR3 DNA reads TGCAGTGCTAGTTATGCGGGAGCTAGGGGGAATGAGCAGTTCTTC.

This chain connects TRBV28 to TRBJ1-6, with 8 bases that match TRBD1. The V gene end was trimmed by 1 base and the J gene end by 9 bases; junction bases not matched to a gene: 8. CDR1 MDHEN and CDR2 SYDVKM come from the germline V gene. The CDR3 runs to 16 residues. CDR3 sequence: CASSLSPQGARSPLHF. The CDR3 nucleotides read TGTGCCAGCAGTTTATCCCCCCAGGGGGCCCGTTCACCCCTCCACTTT.

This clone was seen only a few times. CDR3 sequence reads: CASTPGRGQGTEAFF. The CDR3, as DNA: TGTGCCAGCACCCCGGGGAGGGGGCAGGGCACTGAAGCTTTCTTT. V gene TRBV7-2 combines with J gene TRBJ1-1; the match to TRBD1 covers 7 bases. The junction had 12 bases not matched to a gene; V was cut back by 7 bases and J by 4 bases. CDR1 and CDR2 (germline): SGHTA, FQGNSA. The CDR3 sequence is 15 residues long. The entire variable domain, with the rest obtained from reference TRBV7-2 and TRBJ1-1, is as follows: GAGVSQSPSNKVTEKGKDVELRCDPISGHTALYWYRQSLGQGLEFLIYFQGNSAPDKSGLPSDRFSAERTGGSVSTLTIQRTQQEDSAVYLCASTPGRGQGTEAFFGQGTRLTVV.

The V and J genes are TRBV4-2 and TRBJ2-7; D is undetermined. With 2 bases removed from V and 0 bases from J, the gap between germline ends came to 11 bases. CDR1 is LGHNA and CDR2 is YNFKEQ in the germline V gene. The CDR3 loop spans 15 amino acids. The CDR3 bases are TGTGCCAGCAGCCAATCAAGGGTACTCTCCTACGAGCAGTACTTC. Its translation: CASSQSRVLSYEQYF.